Listed below are T cell receptor beta chains from one sample, sequenced in a study of metastatic and nonmetastatic thyroid tumors. TCRdb re-clonotyped the PCR reads through MiXCR. Among around 18,000 clones listed, approximately 35% were seen once. What was sequenced was tumor tissue. These receptors were obtained from a female donor with papillary thyroid cancer or a benign thyroid nodule (not recorded which). Some clones in this sample may be carry-over from other donors' samples. CDR3s leave out the opening cysteine and the closing phenylalanine or tryptophan. The D gene is left open where the match is weak.

>TRBJ1-2|TRBV12-3/TRBV12-4|TRBD1
ASSYGGGTKGYT
>TRBJ2-3|TRBV20-1|.
SARAGGMVASTDTQY
>TRBJ2-3|TRBV6-4|.
ASSESGTDTQY
>TRBJ1-4|TRBV6-2/TRBV6-3|TRBD1
ASSSQGSGEKLF
>TRBJ2-3|TRBV28|TRBD2
ATRDYQHTDTQY
>TRBJ2-7|TRBV4-1|TRBD2
ASSQYWQPFLAASYEQY
>TRBJ2-7|TRBV7-8|.
ASSLQRASYEQY
>TRBJ2-7|TRBV3-1|.
AGSQGNRGHEQC
>TRBJ2-5|TRBV27|.
ASNQETQY
>TRBJ2-7|TRBV5-1|TRBD1
ASSYEGQASSYEQY
>TRBJ1-6|TRBV6-1|.
ASRGTWNSPLH
>TRBJ2-1|TRBV7-2|.
ASSPFKGVDAQF
>TRBJ2-2|TRBV14|TRBD2
ASSRHLASGSTGELF
>TRBJ2-3|TRBV4-3|TRBD2
ASSQPPLSSGRASDTQY
>TRBJ2-7|TRBV6-4|.
ASSDSSVGDYEQY
>TRBJ2-7|TRBV27|TRBD2
ASRSSGTYEQY
>TRBJ2-1|TRBV11-2|.
ASSLISGISNEQF
>TRBJ2-3|TRBV25-1|.
ASSDAGFQEY
>TRBJ2-7|TRBV6-1|TRBD1
ASSPLQGDEQY
>TRBJ2-2|TRBV12-3/TRBV12-4|.
ASSPRRRAPTGELF
>TRBJ1-1|TRBV7-2|.
ASSLDTGGGRAF
>TRBJ2-7|TRBV20-1|.
SARDIAYEQY
>TRBJ2-7|TRBV6-1|TRBD1
ASSGQGANEQY
>TRBJ2-7|TRBV6-2/TRBV6-3|.
ASSYGPLAY
>TRBJ2-3|TRBV6-1|.
ASKQGVTDTQY
>TRBJ1-6|TRBV6-2/TRBV6-3|.
AGGRGLNSPLH
>TRBJ1-2|TRBV29-1|.
SVGEDNYGYT